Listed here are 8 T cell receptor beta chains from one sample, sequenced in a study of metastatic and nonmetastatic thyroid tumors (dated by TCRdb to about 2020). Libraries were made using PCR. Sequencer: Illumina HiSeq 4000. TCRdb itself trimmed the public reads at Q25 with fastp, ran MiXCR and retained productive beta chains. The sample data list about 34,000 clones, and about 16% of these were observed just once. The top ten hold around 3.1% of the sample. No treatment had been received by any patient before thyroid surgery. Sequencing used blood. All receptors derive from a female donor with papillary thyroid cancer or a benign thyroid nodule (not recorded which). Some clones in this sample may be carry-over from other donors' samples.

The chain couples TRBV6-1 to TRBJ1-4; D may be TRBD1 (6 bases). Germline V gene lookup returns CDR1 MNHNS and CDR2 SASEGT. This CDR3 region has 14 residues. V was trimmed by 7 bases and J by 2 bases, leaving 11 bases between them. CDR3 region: CASNTGSTNEKLFF. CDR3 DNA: TGTGCCAGCAACACAGGGTCTACTAATGAAAAACTGTTTTTT.

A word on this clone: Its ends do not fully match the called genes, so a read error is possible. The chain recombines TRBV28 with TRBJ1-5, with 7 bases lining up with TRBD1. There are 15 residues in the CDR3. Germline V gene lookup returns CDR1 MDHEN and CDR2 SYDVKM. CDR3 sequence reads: CTSSTSGTVVQPQHF. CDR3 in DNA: TGTACCAGCAGTACCTCCGGGACAGTGGTCCAGCCCCAGCATTTT.

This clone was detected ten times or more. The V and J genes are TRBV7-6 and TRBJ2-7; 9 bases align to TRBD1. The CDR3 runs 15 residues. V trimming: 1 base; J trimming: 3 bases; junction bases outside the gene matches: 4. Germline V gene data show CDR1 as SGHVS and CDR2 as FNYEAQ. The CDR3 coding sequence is TGTGCCAGCAGCTTAGAAGGGACAGGGCTCTACGAGCAGTACTTC. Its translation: CASSLEGTGLYEQYF. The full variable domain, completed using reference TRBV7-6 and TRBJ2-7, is GAGVSQSPRYKVTKRGQDVALRCDPISGHVSLYWYRQALGQGPEFLTYFNYEAQQDKSGLPNDRFSAERPEGSISTLTIQRTEQRDSAMYRCASSLEGTGLYEQYFGPGTRLTVT.

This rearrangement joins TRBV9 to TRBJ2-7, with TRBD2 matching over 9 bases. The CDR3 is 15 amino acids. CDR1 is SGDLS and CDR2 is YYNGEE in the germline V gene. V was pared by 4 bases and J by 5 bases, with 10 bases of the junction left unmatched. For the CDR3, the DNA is TGTGCCAGCAGCCCGGGGCTAGCGGGGACCCACGAGCAGTACTTC. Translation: CASSPGLAGTHEQYF.

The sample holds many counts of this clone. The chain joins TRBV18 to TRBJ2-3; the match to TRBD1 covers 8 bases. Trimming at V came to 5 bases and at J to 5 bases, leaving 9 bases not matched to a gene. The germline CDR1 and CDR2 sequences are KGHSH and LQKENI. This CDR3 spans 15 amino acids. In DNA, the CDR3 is TGTGCCAGCTCATCTGGACAGGGTATTAGAGATACGCAGTATTTT. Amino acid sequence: CASSSGQGIRDTQYF.

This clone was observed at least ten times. The CDR3 nucleotides read TGTGCCAGCTCACCCCAGGGTGTGGGGGCGGAGGAGCAGTACTTC. It codes for CASSPQGVGAEEQYF. The chain recombines TRBV18 with TRBJ2-7; TRBD1 might be the D (6 bases). The germline gives CDR1 KGHSH, CDR2 LQKENI. This CDR3 is built from 15 residues. V gave up 3 bases and J gave up 7 bases, with 19 bases separating them.

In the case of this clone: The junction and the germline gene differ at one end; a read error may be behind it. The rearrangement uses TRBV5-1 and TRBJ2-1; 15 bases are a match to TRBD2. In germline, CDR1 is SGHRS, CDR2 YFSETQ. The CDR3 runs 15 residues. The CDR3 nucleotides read TGCGCCAGCAGCTCCGGACTAGCGGGAGGGGATGAGCATTTCTTC. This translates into CASSSGLAGGDEHFF.

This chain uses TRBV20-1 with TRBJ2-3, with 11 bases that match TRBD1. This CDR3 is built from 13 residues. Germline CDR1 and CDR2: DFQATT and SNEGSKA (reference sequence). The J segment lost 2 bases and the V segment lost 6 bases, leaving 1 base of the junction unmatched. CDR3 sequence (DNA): TGCAGTGCCGGACAGGGGGCCACAGATACGCAGTATTTT. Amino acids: CSAGQGATDTQYF.